This T cell receptor (beta chain) appears in the sequencing data of a study of molecular identifiers for immune sequencing clone quantification. Naive CD8 T cells, phenotype CD8+CD4-CCR7+CD45RA+, were sorted. Via MiXCR, TCRdb re-called the PCR reads, giving one row per CDR3 protein. The sample holds some 320,000 distinct CDR3 sequences; roughly a fifth are singletons and the top ten take approximately 0.83%. This clonotype appeared a few times. Trimming shortened V by 3 bases and J by 3 bases, and 9 bases separated the two germline ends. From germline, CDR1 is MNHEY and CDR2 SMNVEV (reference sequence). CDR3 length equals 13 residues.

The chain couples TRBV27 to TRBJ2-7; maybe TRBD1 (6 bases). The sample taken for sequencing was naive CD8+ T cells from blood, with Jurkat cell RNA spiked in. Documented subset: FACS-sorted CD8+CD4-CCR7+CD45RA+ naive T cells. The TCR originated in a human donor in good health. Some libraries in this study had Jurkat cell RNA spiked in. CDR3 sequence: CASSFRTDYEQYF. In DNA form, the CDR3 reads TGTGCCAGCAGTTTTCGGACAGACTACGAGCAGTACTTC.